Below are 10 T cell receptor beta chains sequenced from a single sample in a study of T-cell reconstitution after alpha-beta-depleted transplantation in children. Preparation of the TCRbeta library was carried out with unique molecular identifiers. MiXCR, run by TCRdb on the PCR reads, gives a single entry per CDR3 protein. Of 420,000 or so distinct CDR3 sequences in the sample, under 13% were seen once. The sequencing used PBMCs from the stem cell graft donor, collected from the stem cell graft. The receptors come from a human donor who donated a stem cell graft to a child with acute myeloid leukemia.

This chain connects TRBV20-1 to TRBJ2-5; the D gene is possibly TRBD1 (6 bases). Germline CDR1 DFQATT, CDR2 SNEGSKA (reference sequence). The CDR3 has 13 residues. V gave up 4 bases and J gave up 5 bases, with 14 bases separating them. CDR3 DNA: TGCAGTGCTATTACAGGGTTTCATGAGACCCAGTACTTC. This gives the protein CSAITGFHETQYF.

The sample holds a few counts of this clonotype. This chain links TRBV29-1 with TRBJ2-7; D unclear. With 2 bases removed from V and 4 bases from J, the gap between germline ends came to 6 bases. Per the germline V gene, CDR1 is SQVTM and CDR2 is ANQGSEA. The CDR3 spans 11 residues. The CDR3 reads CSVEFQYEQYF. CDR3 coding DNA: TGCAGCGTTGAATTCCAGTACGAGCAGTACTTC.

V is TRBV20-1 and J is TRBJ1-1; no firm D call. This CDR3 is 12 amino acids long. Trimming took 7 bases from V and 1 from J, leaving 10 bases between them. In germline, CDR1 is DFQATT, CDR2 SNEGSKA (reference sequence). CDR3 in amino acids: CSVSRTNTEAFF. The CDR3 bases are TGCAGTGTTAGCAGGACGAACACTGAAGCTTTCTTT.

The chain couples TRBV27 to TRBJ2-7; 11 positions agree with TRBD1. The CDR3 runs 15 residues. V dropped 5 bases and J dropped 3; count of bases not matched to a gene: 6. Per the germline V gene, CDR1 is MNHEY and CDR2 is SMNVEV (reference sequence). The CDR3 bases are TGTGCCAGCAGTGCTCCGGGACAGGGGGACTACGAGCAGTACTTC. Residues: CASSAPGQGDYEQYF.

There are a few counts of this clonotype. The chain recombines TRBV27 with TRBJ2-4, with 8 nucleotides matching TRBD1. V lost 3 bases, J lost 4 bases, and 5 bases stayed unmatched. The germline gives CDR1 MNHEY, CDR2 SMNVEV (reference sequence). This CDR3 region has 15 residues. CDR3 DNA sequence: TGTGCCAGCAGTTTCATACAGGGGGTAAAAAACATTCAGTACTTC. Translation: CASSFIQGVKNIQYF.

The chain carries TRBV19 and TRBJ2-4; D gene unclear. The CDR3 runs to 18 residues. Trimming pared 0 bases from V and 1 base from J, leaving 16 bases between. CDR1 LNHDA and CDR2 SQIVND come from the germline V gene (reference sequence). This CDR3 reads CASSIEVEGDTAKNIQYF. Written as DNA, the CDR3 is TGTGCCAGTAGTATAGAAGTGGAAGGCGACACGGCCAAAAACATTCAGTACTTC.

The chain couples TRBV6-1 to TRBJ2-7; 9 bases are shared with TRBD2. Germline V gives CDR1 MNHNS, CDR2 SASEGT. Trimming cost V 7 bases and J 5 bases; bases outside gene matches: 21. This CDR3 is 18 amino acids long. CDR3 residues: CASKRGASGTSWVDEQYF. The CDR3 DNA is TGTGCCAGCAAACGGGGGGCTAGCGGGACCAGTTGGGTTGACGAGCAGTACTTC.

The CDR3 loop reads CASSIDAREFNVYNEQFF. The CDR3 DNA follows: TGTGCCAGTAGTATAGACGCCCGGGAGTTCAATGTGTACAATGAGCAGTTCTTC. The chain employs TRBV19 and TRBJ2-1, with a weak D call TRBD2 (6 bases). Germline V gene data show CDR1 as LNHDA and CDR2 as SQIVND (reference sequence). The CDR3 extends over 18 amino acids. V shed 0 bases and J shed 4 bases, with 19 bases lying between them.

This clonotype appeared a few times. The chain couples TRBV5-1 to TRBJ2-5; TRBD1 matches 8 bases. Per the germline V gene, CDR1 is SGHRS and CDR2 is YFSETQ. The CDR3 length is 14 residues. The V segment lost 3 bases and the J segment 5 bases; nucleotides outside the gene matches: 6. The CDR3 nucleotides are TGCGCCAGCAGCTCAGGGGGCGGCGGGGAGACCCAGTACTTC. Translation gives CASSSGGGGETQYF.

This clonotype was observed at least ten times. The J gene is TRBJ2-1, the V gene TRBV5-1; maybe TRBD1 (6 bases). Germline-derived CDR1 and CDR2 are SGHRS and YFSETQ. The CDR3 consists of 12 residues. V lost 4 bases, J lost 10 bases, and 12 bases lay in between. The CDR3: CASSQQGREQFF. CDR3 DNA sequence: TGCGCCAGCAGCCAACAGGGTAGGGAGCAGTTCTTC.